This TCR beta chain is from a study of beta chain features in type 1 diabetes. Study at large: Patients looked much like healthy donors when it came to age, gender and cell yields. General study results and limits: Cells that show high TCR expression could be over-represented by cDNA sequencing. VDJ junctions from type 1 diabetes patients carried fewer insertions and larger deletions. For patients and controls alike, PCR might favor shorter templates to the same degree. The study found moderately but significantly shorter TCRB CDR3s in all four CD4+ subsets of Type 1 diabetes patients.

The investigators reverse transcribed all of the isolated RNA, so they sequenced expressed TCRB transcripts. The assay was immunoSEQ multiplex PCR, and TCRdb's table has in-frame clones only and misses some. The repertoire holds a few hundred thousand clones, with roughly an eighth as singletons. In regard to this clone: Its antigen is not known.

The CDR3 has 14 amino acids. Unmatched junction bases numbered 3, after V lost 2 bases and J lost 8 bases. CDR1 and CDR2 (germline): SGDLS, YYNGEE. The receptor comes from a woman aged 18-29 years with type 1 diabetes. The sample consisted of naive CD4+ T cells from blood. This chain joins TRBV9 and TRBJ1-4, with 10 bases that match TRBD1. The CDR3 here is CASSVGQGEEKLFF. In nucleotides, the CDR3 is TGTGCCAGCAGCGTCGGACAGGGGGAGGAAAAACTGTTTTTT.